This T cell receptor (beta chain) was sequenced during a study of shared clonotypes between healthy human individuals. Splitting of each subset's genomic DNA was done evenly across several immunoSEQ plates. Repertoires were generated with immunoSEQ multiplex PCR, while TCRdb's copy carries only in-frame clones and drops some. The sample lists approximately 2.3 million clones; approximately 93% were seen once. Germline CDR1 and CDR2: LNHDA and SQIVND (reference sequence). V lost 2 bases, J lost 1 base, and 15 bases lay in between. The CDR3 length is 16 residues. This chain links TRBV19 with TRBJ2-7; tentative D call: TRBD1 (5 bases). Sequencing was performed on naive CD4+ T cells from PBMCs. Sample subset: CD45RA+ positively selected. This clonotype was obtained from a man aged 18-30 years in good health. Some clones in this sample may be carry-over from other donors' samples. Here the CDR3 DNA reads TGTGCCAGTAGTATAAGACAGCATCACGAGTCCTACGAGCAGTACTTC. It yields the protein CASSIRQHHESYEQYF.